The 23 T cell receptor beta chains given below trace back to one sample, sequenced in a study of neurological immune-mediated disorders. TCRdb fed the 5' RACE reads into MiXCR, producing one record per CDR3 protein. The repertoire holds under 90,000 distinct CDR3 sequences, with about 9.7% as singletons. The source material was PBMCs. These receptor sequences come from a man aged 50-60 years in good health.

This clonotype has ten or more counts. The chain uses TRBV29-1 and TRBJ2-1; 12 bases are a match to TRBD2. V lost 5 bases and J lost 6; bases outside the gene matches: 2. Germline V lookup: CDR1 SQVTM, CDR2 ANQGSEA. The CDR3 spans 13 residues. CDR3 coding DNA: TGCAGCGTTCCTAGCGGGGGGGTCAATGAGCAGTTCTTC. It yields the protein CSVPSGGVNEQFF.

This clonotype was recorded at least ten times. V gene TRBV5-1 combines with J gene TRBJ1-1, with a tentative D call TRBD1 (6 bases). The CDR3 has 16 residues. The V end was cut by 4 bases, the J end by 4 bases, with 20 bases between. Germline loops: CDR1 SGHRS, CDR2 YFSETQ. The CDR3 bases are TGCGCCAGCAGCCCTATACAGGGAACGGGGCGCACTGAAGCTTTCTTT. Translation: CASSPIQGTGRTEAFF.

This clonotype was recorded at least ten times. This chain joins TRBV12-3 or TRBV12-4 and TRBJ2-1; the D gene is possibly TRBD2 (5 bases). CDR3 length: 15 amino acids. Trimming left V 7 bases short and J 4 bases short, with 17 bases between. Written as DNA, the CDR3 is TGTGCCAGCAAACCGAGGGTGGGTCGTTACAATGAGCAGTTCTTC. It translates to CASKPRVGRYNEQFF.

This clonotype was recorded at least ten times. This chain uses TRBV5-6 with TRBJ1-2; a weak D match, TRBD1 (6 bases). The CDR3 runs 14 residues. Trimming removed 8 bases at V and 5 bases at J, with 19 bases between. Germline V gives CDR1 SGHDT, CDR2 YYEEEE. The CDR3 nucleotides read TGTGCCAGTAATAGGAGGGACACCGATTATGGCTACACCTTC. This gives the protein CASNRRDTDYGYTF. The whole variable domain, remainder taken from reference TRBV5-6 and TRBJ1-2, is DAGVTQSPTHLIKTRGQQVTLRCSPKSGHDTVSWYQQALGQGPQFIFQYYEEEERQRGNFPDRFSGHQFPNYSSELNVNALLLGDSALYLCASNRRDTDYGYTFGSGTRLTVV.

This clonotype came up many times. V usage is TRBV28 and J usage is TRBJ2-3; 9 nucleotides match TRBD2. This CDR3 is built from 15 residues. Germline assignment: CDR1 MDHEN and CDR2 SYDVKM. J gave up 5 bases and V 1 base, and 4 bases lay outside the gene matches. This chain's CDR3 is CASSLSATSGDTQYF. The CDR3, as DNA: TGTGCCAGCAGTTTATCTGCGACTAGCGGAGATACGCAGTATTTT.

This clonotype was detected many times. The chain is built from TRBV5-1 and TRBJ2-7; the D is unclear. Germline CDR1 reads SGHRS; CDR2 reads YFSETQ. The ends were cut back, 4 bases at V and 1 base at J, with 18 bases in the middle. The CDR3 consists of 16 residues. The CDR3 reads CASSRTTSDPSYEQYF. The DNA of the CDR3 is TGCGCCAGCAGCCGTACCACGTCTGACCCATCCTACGAGCAGTACTTC. Complete variable domain (other parts from reference TRBV5-1 and TRBJ2-7): KAGVTQTPRYLIKTRGQQVTLSCSPISGHRSVSWYQQTPGQGLQFLFEYFSETQRNKGNFPGRFSGRQFSNSRSEMNVSTLELGDSALYLCASSRTTSDPSYEQYFGPGTRLTVT.

There are many counts of this clonotype. The J gene is TRBJ2-3, the V gene TRBV28; 7 bases are a match to TRBD2. The CDR3 is 16 amino acids. Germline CDR1 and CDR2: MDHEN and SYDVKM. The junction had 10 bases not matched to a gene; V was cut back by 6 bases and J by 1 base. This CDR3 reads CASREQLSGGTDTQYF. The CDR3 DNA is TGTGCCAGCAGAGAACAGCTCAGCGGGGGCACAGATACGCAGTATTTT.

There are many counts of this clonotype. The rearrangement joins TRBV20-1 to TRBJ2-1, with 8 positions matching TRBD1. Germline CDR1 and CDR2: DFQATT and SNEGSKA (reference sequence). The junction had 4 bases not matched to a gene; V was cut back by 6 bases and J by 3 bases. CDR3 length: 13 residues. In DNA form, the CDR3 reads TGCAGTGCCCGGACAGGGCTCTACAATGAGCAGTTCTTC. Amino acids: CSARTGLYNEQFF.

This clonotype was observed at least ten times. The rearrangement uses TRBV7-9 and TRBJ1-1; 7 bases agree with TRBD1. CDR1 SEHNR and CDR2 FQNEAQ come from the germline V gene (reference sequence). Trimming at V came to 5 bases and at J to 10 bases, leaving 7 bases not matched to a gene. The CDR3 consists of 12 residues. The CDR3 region is CASSPGQEGAFF. In DNA form, the CDR3 reads TGTGCCAGCAGCCCCGGACAGGAGGGAGCTTTCTTT.

This clonotype was seen many times. The CDR3 is CASSPDLYEQYF. The DNA of the CDR3 is TGTGCCAGCTCACCGGACCTCTACGAGCAGTACTTC. This sequence joins TRBV18 and TRBJ2-7; the D is unclear. Germline loops: CDR1 KGHSH, CDR2 LQKENI. This CDR3 comprises 12 residues. Trimming took off 3 bases at V and 3 bases at J, with 6 bases between the two ends.

This clonotype was recorded a few times. A much larger clone differs by one base, so this may be a read error. The chain combines TRBV14 with TRBJ1-1; 7 bases line up with TRBD1. V lost 5 bases and J lost 7; bases outside the gene matches: 10. The V gene's germline CDR1 is SGHDN and CDR2 FVKESK. The CDR3 loop spans 14 amino acids. The CDR3 sequence is CASSKTDRYNEAFF. In DNA form, the CDR3 reads TGTGCCAGCAGCAAAACGGACAGGTACAATGAAGCTTTCTTT.

This clonotype came up many times. V is TRBV27 and J is TRBJ2-1; 8 nucleotides align to TRBD1. V dropped 6 bases and J dropped 6; count of bases not matched to a gene: 10. Germline loops: CDR1 MNHEY, CDR2 SMNVEV (reference sequence). The CDR3 length is 15 residues. CDR3: CASRQTGEVRNEQFF. The CDR3 coding sequence is TGTGCCAGCAGACAGACAGGGGAGGTCCGCAATGAGCAGTTCTTC.

This clonotype has a count of ten or more. This chain uses TRBV30 with TRBJ2-7, with 9 bases matching TRBD1. V dropped 1 base and J dropped 0; count of bases not matched to a gene: 4. The CDR3 has 15 residues. Germline CDR1 reads GTSNPN; CDR2 reads SVGIG (reference sequence). CDR3 region: CAWSADRGDSYEQYF. The CDR3 DNA reads as TGTGCCTGGAGTGCAGACAGGGGGGACTCCTACGAGCAGTACTTC. Based on the CDR3 plus reference TRBV30 and TRBJ2-7, the full variable domain is SQTIHQWPATLVQPVGSPLSLECTVEGTSNPNLYWYRQAAGRGLQLLFYSVGIGQISSEVPQNLSASRPQDRQFILSSKKLLLSDSGFYLCAWSADRGDSYEQYFGPGTRLTVT.

This clonotype was recorded at least ten times. This chain's CDR3 is CASSRAAWDRGYEQYF. CDR3 in DNA: TGTGCCAGCAGCCGCGCGGCCTGGGACAGGGGGTACGAGCAGTACTTC. J is TRBJ2-7 and V is TRBV27, with 11 bases aligning to TRBD1. The trim removed 6 bases at V and 4 bases at J, leaving 11 bases unmatched. The CDR3 sequence is 16 residues long. Germline V lookup: CDR1 MNHEY, CDR2 SMNVEV (reference sequence).

Many counts were recorded for this clonotype. V usage is TRBV12-3 or TRBV12-4 and J usage is TRBJ2-6; 9 bases are shared with TRBD2. V gave up 6 bases and J gave up 4 bases; unmatched junction bases: 7. This CDR3 region has 16 residues. The CDR3 nucleotides read TGTGCCAGCAGCAAGGCGGGGGGGTTCGGGGCCAACGTCCTGACTTTC. Its translation: CASSKAGGFGANVLTF.

This clonotype was counted many times. The chain links TRBV7-9 to TRBJ1-4; D may be TRBD1 (5 bases). The CDR3 has 15 amino acids. The germline V gene has CDR1 SEHNR and CDR2 FQNEAQ (reference sequence). V lost 5 bases and J 3 bases, leaving 13 bases between the germline ends. The CDR3 region is CASSTPWGANEKLFF. The CDR3 nucleotides read TGTGCCAGCAGCACCCCTTGGGGGGCTAATGAAAAACTGTTTTTT.

This clonotype came up many times. V gene TRBV20-1 combines with J gene TRBJ2-2; TRBD1 matches 8 bases. V shed 0 bases and J 1 base; nucleotides not matched to a gene: 4. Germline V gives CDR1 DFQATT, CDR2 SNEGSKA (reference sequence). The CDR3 has 16 residues. CDR3 amino acids: CSAREPGTGNTGELFF. The DNA for the CDR3 is TGCAGTGCTAGAGAACCCGGGACAGGGAACACCGGGGAGCTGTTTTTT.

This clonotype was seen many times. The gene calls are TRBV10-2 and TRBJ2-1, with a tentative D call TRBD2 (6 bases). Germline loops: CDR1 WSHSY, CDR2 SAAADI. The CDR3 extends over 14 amino acids. V lost 6 bases to trimming and J lost 3 bases, with 12 bases between them. CDR3 bases: TGCGCCAGCAGCTTTGCGGGGAACTACAATGAGCAGTTCTTC. Translating gives CASSFAGNYNEQFF.

Many counts were recorded for this clonotype. The rearrangement links TRBV5-1 to TRBJ2-1; D remains unclear. The CDR3 spans 13 residues. Germline values: CDR1 SGHRS, CDR2 YFSETQ. Trimming removed 0 bases at V and 4 bases at J, with 5 bases between. The CDR3: CASSLGQYNEQFF. Here the CDR3 DNA reads TGCGCCAGCAGCTTGGGGCAGTACAATGAGCAGTTCTTC.

This clonotype was observed at least ten times. V and J are TRBV6-6 and TRBJ1-5, with D possibly being TRBD1 (6 bases). V gave up 3 bases and J gave up 5 bases, with 11 bases separating them. The germline gives CDR1 MNHNY, CDR2 SVGAGI (reference sequence). This CDR3 has 14 residues. In nucleotides, the CDR3 is TGTGCCAGCAGTTATAGGGGGGGCTATCAGCCCCAGCATTTT. Translating gives CASSYRGGYQPQHF.

This clonotype was picked up many times. The chain carries TRBV10-3 and TRBJ1-3; no clear D gene. Trimming removed 7 bases from V and 2 bases from J, with 9 bases in between. The CDR3 has 13 amino acids. CDR1 and CDR2 from the germline V gene are ENHRY and SYGVKD. CDR3 sequence: CAITRTPGNTIYF. The CDR3 DNA is TGTGCCATCACGCGGACGCCTGGAAACACCATATATTTT.

This clonotype was found many times. The V and J genes are TRBV15 and TRBJ1-4, with D unclear. The CDR3 totals 15 residues. Trimming cost V 3 bases and J 6 bases, with 14 bases left between them. The germline V gene encodes CDR1 LNHNV and CDR2 YYDKDF (reference sequence). The CDR3 DNA reads as TGTGCCACCAGCAGTAGGTCCTCAAGAGATGAAAAACTGTTTTTT. Its translation is CATSSRSSRDEKLFF.

The table lists this clonotype with a few counts. The chain joins TRBV20-1 to TRBJ2-5; no clear D. Germline lookup yields CDR1 DFQATT and CDR2 SNEGSKA (reference sequence). The germline V and J ends were trimmed by 5 bases and 7 bases, with 17 bases remaining between them. This CDR3 is 13 amino acids long. The CDR3 loop is CSAPDPPSGTQYF. The CDR3 DNA sequence: TGCAGTGCTCCCGATCCCCCCTCGGGGACCCAGTACTTC.